One and the same sample provided the 5 T cell receptor beta chains below, sequenced in a study of blood T cell repertoires in COVID-19 (dated by TCRdb to about 2020). Libraries came from the immunoSEQ multiplex PCR assay. Here the immuneACCESS table is served through TCRdb, limited to in-frame sequences with V and J called. Missing clones are a known gap in these copies; in checked studies unresolved V genes cover under half, and the rest lacks a known reason. In all, the sample holds some 93,000 clones, and 75% to 90% of those were seen once. About 7.7% of the sample is taken by the ten largest. Material: peripheral blood. The receptors originated from a man aged 60 to 69 with acute or convalescent COVID-19.

The chain joins TRBV13 to TRBJ2-1; 10 nucleotides agree with TRBD2. Trimming took 5 bases from V and 7 from J; bases not matched to a gene: 5. Looked up from germline, CDR1 is PRHDT and CDR2 is FYEKMQ (reference sequence). The CDR3 sequence is 14 residues long. CDR3 in DNA: TGTGCCAGCAGCCGGACTAGCGGACCTAATGAGCAGTTCTTC. The encoded protein is CASSRTSGPNEQFF.

This rearrangement joins TRBV10-1 to TRBJ1-1, with D perhaps matching TRBD1 (6 bases). Per germline, CDR1 WNHNN and CDR2 SYGVQD (reference sequence). Trimming took 2 bases from V and 8 from J, leaving 12 bases between them. The length of the CDR3 is 13 residues. The CDR3 DNA reads as TGCGCCAGCAGTGAGACACAGGGCCGGGAAGCTTTCTTT. Its translation is CASSETQGREAFF.

Only a few counts were recorded for this clone. V is TRBV4-1 and J is TRBJ1-4; no clear D. The CDR3 is 16 residues long. CDR1 is MGHRA and CDR2 is YSYEKL in the germline V gene. Deletions cut 4 bases from V and 0 bases from J, with 12 bases between. CDR3 bases: TGCGCCAGCAGCCGGCTTGACACCGCAACTAATGAAAAACTGTTTTTT. Protein sequence: CASSRLDTATNEKLFF.

The J gene is TRBJ1-5, the V gene TRBV7-2, with D unresolved. Germline CDR1 is SGHTA and CDR2 is FQGNSA. Deletions cut 5 bases from V and 9 bases from J, with 20 bases between. This CDR3 contains 15 residues. As DNA, the CDR3 is TGTGCCAGCAGCCCAGACGGGTTAGCGTTGCGGCCCCAGCATTTT. This codes for CASSPDGLALRPQHF.

This clone showed up just a few times. This chain connects TRBV11-3 to TRBJ1-1; D gene uncertain. In germline, CDR1 is SGHNT, CDR2 YENEEA. V shed 2 bases and J shed 1 base, with 14 bases lying between them. The CDR3 is 16 residues long. The CDR3 DNA is TGTGCCAGCAGCTTATTAGGCGGAGGATGGAACACTGAAGCTTTCTTT. Translated, it gives CASSLLGGGWNTEAFF.